What follows describes a single T cell receptor beta chain. Generated by immunoSEQ multiplex PCR, the TCRdb table keeps only in-frame clones and is missing some. The sample has roughly 2.5 million clones, approximately 90% seen once. Donation came from healthy HIV-negative adults that had no recent acute infections or vaccinations. These data belong to a study of shared clonotypes between healthy human individuals. Germline CDR1 and CDR2: SGHRS and YFSETQ. The CDR3 extends over 16 amino acids. Trimming stripped 4 bases from V and 7 bases from J, with 22 bases between. The sample comprised naive CD4+ T cells sorted from blood. Subset described: CD45RA+ positively selected. The genes are TRBV5-1 and TRBJ2-3; maybe TRBD1 (6 bases). The clonotype comes from a man between 18 and 29 years old in good health. This chain's CDR3 is CASSRGTLNRENTQYF. Here the CDR3 DNA reads TGCGCCAGCAGCCGTGGAACCCTTAACAGGGAAAATACGCAGTATTTT.